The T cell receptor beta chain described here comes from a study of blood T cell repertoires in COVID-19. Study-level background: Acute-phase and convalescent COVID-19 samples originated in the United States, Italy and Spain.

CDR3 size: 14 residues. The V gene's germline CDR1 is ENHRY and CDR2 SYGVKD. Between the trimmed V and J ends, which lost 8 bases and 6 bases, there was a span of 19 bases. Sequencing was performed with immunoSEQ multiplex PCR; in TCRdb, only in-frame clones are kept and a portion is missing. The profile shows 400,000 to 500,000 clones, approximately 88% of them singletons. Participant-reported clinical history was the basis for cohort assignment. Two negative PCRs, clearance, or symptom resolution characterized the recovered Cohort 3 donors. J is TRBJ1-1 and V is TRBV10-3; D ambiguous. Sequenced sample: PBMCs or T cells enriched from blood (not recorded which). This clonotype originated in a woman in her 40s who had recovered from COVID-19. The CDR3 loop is CAIRSGTTWSEAFF. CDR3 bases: TGTGCCATCCGATCGGGTACGACTTGGTCTGAAGCTTTCTTT.